This TCR beta chain was obtained from a study of T cells in Graves' hyperthyroidism and ophthalmopathy. The CDR3 is made up of 15 amino acids. V dropped 0 bases and J dropped 8; count of bases not matched to a gene: 4. Germline values: CDR1 LGHNA, CDR2 YNFKEQ. Study observations and caveats: Most expanded thyroid clonotypes above 0.001 recurred in blood.

On this clonotype: Its antigen is unidentified.

Researchers took RNA transcripts and amplified the TCR beta CDR3 regions from them. The study used the HTBI primer set for a first-round RT-PCR of the TCR CDR3. TCRdb re-called the multiplex PCR reads through MiXCR, storing one row per CDR3 protein. The sample lists around 720,000 distinct CDR3 sequences, about a third occurring once. Stability of Graves' hyperthyroidism was defined as absent ophthalmopathy progression within 18 months. Diagnoses were made from clinical symptoms, serum measures (thyroxine and TRAb), thyroid ultrasound and orbital computed tomography. The specimen was blood. The sequence was obtained from a woman in her forties with Graves' hyperthyroidism. The chain links TRBV4-2 to TRBJ1-4, with 9 bases aligning to TRBD1. DNA of the CDR3: TGTGCCAGCAGCCAAGAGCGACAGGGGGGCGAAAAACTGTTTTTT. It encodes CASSQERQGGEKLFF.